This paragraph reports one TCR beta chain. Germline V lookup: CDR1 MNHNS, CDR2 SASEGT. The germline V and J ends were trimmed by 2 bases and 10 bases, with 11 bases remaining between them. The CDR3 contains 12 residues. This specimen comes from a study of shared clonotypes between healthy human individuals. Looking at the study overall: Each donor had three CD4 naive, three CD4 memory, two CD8 naive and one CD8 memory plate.

Researchers ran the assay at a deep level. Some clones are missing from TCRdb's copy, which holds only in-frame ones; the method was immunoSEQ multiplex PCR. The sample has some 2 million clones, about 95% seen once. The sequence derives from a young man in good health. The chain employs TRBV6-1 and TRBJ2-5; D perhaps matches TRBD2 (6 bases). What was sequenced was naive CD4+ T cells sorted from blood. Subset in this sample: CD45RA+ positively selected. CDR3 protein: CASSEPASDQYF. In nucleotides, the CDR3 is TGTGCCAGCAGTGAACCCGCTAGCGACCAGTACTTC.